This TCR beta chain was sequenced for a study of cytomegalovirus exposure and HLA in healthy donors. Overall study results and limits: The classifier reportedly diagnosed cytomegalovirus status with high sensitivity and specificity. A prior analysis recorded that most TCR beta V segments were productive about 87% or about 30% of the time.

This clone turned up a few times. Antigen unknown. Germline V CDR1 and CDR2: SEHNR, FQNEAQ (reference sequence). The CDR3 runs to 14 residues. Trimming took off 1 base at V and 8 bases at J, with 12 bases between the two ends. The PCR made use of 60 Vbeta and 13 Jbeta primers. Some clones are missing from TCRdb's copy, which holds only in-frame ones; the method was immunoSEQ multiplex PCR. The table lists around 69,000 clones, about 73% of them singletons. The clonotype was recovered from a woman between 45 and 65 years old in good health and CMV-seropositive. V gene TRBV7-9 combines with J gene TRBJ2-1; D perhaps matches TRBD1 (5 bases). Source material: PBMCs. CDR3 bases: TGTGCCAGCAGCTTAGGAACAGGATGGGATGAGCAGTTCTTC. Translating it yields CASSLGTGWDEQFF. Based on the CDR3 plus reference TRBV7-9 and TRBJ2-1, the full variable domain is DTGVSQNPRHKITKRGQNVTFRCDPISEHNRLYWYRQTLGQGPEFLTYFQNEAQLEKSRLLSDRFSAERPKGSFSTLEIQRTEQGDSAMYLCASSLGTGWDEQFFGPGTRLTVL.